This T cell receptor beta chain was obtained from a study of T cell responses to AZD1222 COVID-19 vaccine. Looking at the study overall: Pooling of second doses given at about 4 or about 12 weeks was done. Overall study results and limits: Sampling captured repertoires only after the peak T cell response.

Some clones are missing from TCRdb's copy, which holds only in-frame ones; the method was immunoSEQ multiplex PCR. The data contain some 170,000 clones, about 89% of them seen just once; the ten biggest clones take up 1.5% to 2%. With respect to this clone: Its antigen is not known.

Deletions cut 3 bases from V and 15 bases from J, with 18 bases between. Germline CDR1 reads MNHEY; CDR2 reads SMNVEV (reference sequence). The CDR3 length is 13 residues. J is TRBJ2-1 and V is TRBV27; possible D gene TRBD2, 6 bases. This clonotype was obtained from an adult in good health. The material was peripheral blood, obtained on day 0 of AZD1222 vaccination. The CDR3 loop reads CASSFALAPSPFF. In nucleotides, the CDR3 is TGTGCCAGCAGTTTCGCTCTAGCGCCCAGTCCGTTCTTC.